This T cell receptor (beta chain) was retrieved from a study of blood T cell repertoires in COVID-19. Looking at the study overall: Sites in the United States, Italy and Spain provided acute and convalescent COVID-19 samples.

Original analysis: For nucleated cells, counts were estimated from reference gene primer amplification. The data were produced by immunoSEQ multiplex PCR, yet TCRdb's version contains in-frame clones alone and is incomplete. V, J and clone size are those of that table, while D and trimming were read from the DNA. The table shows about 90,000 clones, with around 92% occurring only once. This CDR3 comprises 16 residues. CDR1 MNHEY and CDR2 SVGAGI come from the germline V gene. V shed 2 bases and J shed 5 bases, with 16 bases lying between them. The sequenced material came from peripheral blood. The gene calls are TRBV6-5 and TRBJ2-1; D perhaps matches TRBD2 (6 bases). The receptor's source is a woman in her fifties or sixties with active COVID-19. CDR3 region: CASSYTTGTANNEQFF. CDR3 DNA sequence: TGTGCCAGCAGTTACACGACCGGGACTGCCAACAATGAGCAGTTCTTC.